The 29 T cell receptor beta chains below were found in one sample sequenced in a study of blood T cell repertoires in COVID-19. Here immunoSEQ multiplex PCR was the method, and the copy in TCRdb shows in-frame clones only, minus some. Of just over 150,000 clones listed, 80% to 90% are singletons. Sequencing was done on a sample of peripheral blood. Receptors originate from a woman between 45 and 60 years old with acute or convalescent COVID-19.

The V call is TRBV4-3, the J call TRBJ1-1; 10 nucleotides line up with TRBD1. With V trimmed by 3 bases and J by 4 bases, 14 bases remained unmatched. Germline V CDR1 and CDR2: LGHNA, YSLEER. The CDR3 consists of 18 residues. The CDR3 coding sequence is TGCGCCAGCAGCCACGACAGGGGGCGCGTGTGGGAAGGCACTGAAGCTTTCTTT. Its translation: CASSHDRGRVWEGTEAFF.

The chain uses TRBV4-3 and TRBJ1-2, with TRBD1 as a possible D gene (6 bases). In germline, CDR1 is LGHNA, CDR2 YSLEER. The CDR3 covers 16 residues. V was pared by 0 bases and J by 0 bases, with 11 bases between. The CDR3 is CASSQDNRDTNYGYTF. The CDR3 DNA sequence: TGCGCCAGCAGCCAAGATAATCGGGACACTAACTATGGCTACACCTTC.

This rearrangement joins TRBV7-2 to TRBJ1-2, with 7 bases fitting TRBD1. Germline loops: CDR1 SGHTA, CDR2 FQGNSA. CDR3 length: 16 amino acids. V was pared by 2 bases and J by 0 bases, with 6 bases of the junction left unmatched. CDR3 in DNA: TGTGCCAGCAGCTTATTTGGGCAGGGGGCTAACTATGGCTACACCTTC. Protein product: CASSLFGQGANYGYTF.

J is TRBJ1-4 and V is TRBV6-6, with unresolved D. The ends were cut back, 6 bases at V and 8 bases at J, with 10 bases in the middle. Germline V gives CDR1 MNHNY, CDR2 SVGAGI (reference sequence). CDR3 length: 12 residues. CDR3 nucleotide sequence: TGTGCCAGCAGACAAGTTTGGGAAAAACTGTTTTTT. Translated: CASRQVWEKLFF.

This clone was detected only a few times. The chain joins TRBV19 to TRBJ2-2; D possibly corresponds to TRBD1 (5 bases). The germline V gene encodes CDR1 LNHDA and CDR2 SQIVND (reference sequence). CDR3 length: 15 residues. Trimming took off 5 bases at V and 8 bases at J, with 18 bases between the two ends. DNA for the CDR3: TGTGCCAGTAGTCCTCAAGGGCCCTACAGGGGGGAGCTGTTTTTT. Translating it yields CASSPQGPYRGELFF.

This clone was seen a single time. The V gene is TRBV3-1 (or the pseudogene TRBV3-2), the J gene TRBJ1-6; D not certain. The CDR3 sequence is 18 residues long. Germline loops: CDR1 LGHDT, CDR2 YNNKEL (reference sequence). V lost 5 bases and J lost 5, with 22 bases in between. The chain's CDR3 is CASSMYYPFIHHNSPLHF. The CDR3 DNA follows: TGTGCCAGCAGCATGTACTATCCCTTCATACATCATAATTCACCCCTCCACTTT.

V is TRBV7-6 and J is TRBJ2-3, with TRBD2 identical over 15 bases. V lost 5 bases and J lost 10; bases outside the gene matches: 10. The CDR3 contains 16 residues. CDR1 is SGHVS, CDR2 FNYEAQ, per germline. The CDR3 bases are TGTGCCAGCAGCCCTGGACTAGCGGGGGGGAAAGGCGCGCAGTATTTT. It encodes CASSPGLAGGKGAQYF. The variable domain in full, completed from reference TRBV7-6 and TRBJ2-3, reads GAGVSQSPRYKVTKRGQDVALRCDPISGHVSLYWYRQALGQGPEFLTYFNYEAQQDKSGLPNDRFSAERPEGSISTLTIQRTEQRDSAMYRCASSPGLAGGKGAQYFGPGTRLTVL.

The chain uses TRBV5-6 and TRBJ2-6; D is uncertain. V dropped 3 bases and J dropped 0 bases, with 7 bases sitting between them. CDR3 length: 15 amino acids. The germline V gene encodes CDR1 SGHDT and CDR2 YYEEEE. The CDR3 loop reads CASSSGRSGANVLTF. The CDR3, as DNA: TGTGCCAGCAGCTCGGGTCGCTCTGGGGCCAACGTCCTGACTTTC.

The chain couples TRBV19 to TRBJ2-5; a possible D gene is TRBD1 (7 bases). V was pared by 2 bases and J by 4 bases, with 8 bases between. The CDR3 covers 13 residues. CDR1 and CDR2 from the germline V gene are LNHDA and SQIVND (reference sequence). The CDR3 DNA follows: TGTGCCAGTAGTATACAGGGGGGAGAGACCCAGTACTTC. Amino acids: CASSIQGGETQYF.

The table lists this clone with a few counts. The chain employs TRBV15 and TRBJ2-7; D is possibly TRBD1 (6 bases). The CDR3 sequence is 16 residues long. V lost 1 base and J lost 1, with 14 bases in between. In germline, CDR1 is LNHNV, CDR2 YYDKDF (reference sequence). CDR3 residues: CATSRGLEGVSYEQYF. The DNA for the CDR3 is TGTGCCACCAGCAGAGGCCTCGAGGGGGTATCCTACGAGCAGTACTTC.

J is TRBJ2-7 and V is TRBV5-5; TRBD2 is a possible D gene (5 bases). There are 15 residues in the CDR3. V gave up 1 base and J gave up 4 bases, with 15 bases separating them. Germline V gene sequence: CDR1 SGHKS, CDR2 YYEKEE (reference sequence). The CDR3 DNA follows: TGTGCCAGCAGCTTGTCGGACTCCGTGTCATACGAGCAGTACTTC. This translates into CASSLSDSVSYEQYF. The whole variable domain, filled in from reference TRBV5-5 and TRBJ2-7, reads DAGVTQSPTHLIKTRGQQVTLRCSPISGHKSVSWYQQVLGQGPQFIFQYYEKEERGRGNFPDRFSARQFPNYSSELNVNALLLGDSALYLCASSLSDSVSYEQYFGPGTRLTVT.

The chain combines TRBV5-4 with TRBJ1-3; 7 nucleotides match TRBD1. Germline V gene data show CDR1 as SGHNT and CDR2 as YYREEE (reference sequence). V trimming: 4 bases; J trimming: 4 bases; junction bases outside the gene matches: 8. There are 15 residues in the CDR3. This CDR3 reads CASSAKTGPGNTIYF. The CDR3 nucleotides read TGTGCCAGCAGCGCCAAGACAGGGCCGGGAAACACCATATATTTT. The full variable domain, in which reference TRBV5-4 and TRBJ1-3 provide the parts outside the CDR3, is ETGVTQSPTHLIKTRGQQVTLRCSSQSGHNTVSWYQQALGQGPQFIFQYYREEENGRGNFPPRFSGLQFPNYSSELNVNALELDDSALYLCASSAKTGPGNTIYFGEGSWLTVV.

Only one count was recorded for this clone. The rearrangement joins TRBV3-1 (or the pseudogene TRBV3-2) to TRBJ2-5; 11 bases line up with TRBD2. Trimming cost V 4 bases and J 5 bases; bases outside gene matches: 3. CDR3 length: 14 amino acids. Germline CDR1 is LGHDT and CDR2 is YNNKEL (reference sequence). In DNA form, the CDR3 reads TGTGCCAGCAGCCTTAGCGGGGGGGCCGAGACCCAGTACTTC. Its protein product is CASSLSGGAETQYF.

The chain uses TRBV28 and TRBJ1-6, with D tentatively TRBD1 (6 bases). Looked up from germline, CDR1 is MDHEN and CDR2 is SYDVKM. V shed 5 bases and J shed 7 bases, with 12 bases lying between them. The CDR3 runs 14 residues. The CDR3 DNA sequence: TGTGCCAGCAGTATCGACAGGAGGAATTCACCCCTCCACTTT. Its translation is CASSIDRRNSPLHF. Using reference TRBV28 and TRBJ1-6 for the parts outside the CDR3, the full variable domain is DVKVTQSSRYLVKRTGEKVFLECVQDMDHENMFWYRQDPGLGLRLIYFSYDVKMKEKGDIPEGYSVSREKKERFSLILESASTNQTSMYLCASSIDRRNSPLHFGNGTRLTVT.

The chain has TRBV14 and TRBJ2-7, with 8 bases identical to TRBD2. CDR3 length: 15 residues. The trim removed 3 bases at V and 4 bases at J, leaving 8 bases unmatched. Germline CDR1 SGHDN, CDR2 FVKESK. The CDR3 DNA is TGTGCCAGCAGCCAGAGCGGGAGTGGGGGGTACGAGCAGTACTTC. It is translated as CASSQSGSGGYEQYF.

The J gene is TRBJ2-4, the V gene TRBV27, with 8 positions matching TRBD1. V lost 5 bases and J lost 9; bases outside the gene matches: 15. Germline CDR1 MNHEY, CDR2 SMNVEV (reference sequence). The CDR3 length is 16 residues. The CDR3 sequence is CASSPRPPGGGSIQYF. The DNA for the CDR3 is TGTGCCAGCAGTCCCCGCCCCCCAGGGGGCGGAAGCATTCAGTACTTC.

This clone has only one observation. The chain links TRBV5-1 to TRBJ2-1; the match to TRBD2 covers 7 bases. The CDR3 sequence is 17 residues long. The germline V gene has CDR1 SGHRS and CDR2 YFSETQ. J was trimmed by 5 bases and V by 4 bases; bases with no gene match: 15. This CDR3 is CASSLGGSGGGHNEQFF. The CDR3 coding sequence is TGCGCCAGCAGCCTCGGAGGAAGTGGCGGGGGACACAATGAGCAGTTCTTC.

This clone was seen a single time. CDR3 residues: CASSLNFDSRGNTIYF. The CDR3 DNA sequence: TGTGCCAGCAGTCTAAACTTCGACAGTAGAGGAAACACCATATATTTT. The chain links TRBV27 to TRBJ1-3; D perhaps matches TRBD1 (5 bases). Germline values: CDR1 MNHEY, CDR2 SMNVEV (reference sequence). V dropped 5 bases and J dropped 4 bases, with 18 bases sitting between them. The length of the CDR3 is 16 residues.

The chain carries TRBV12-3 or TRBV12-4 and TRBJ1-2; tentatively, D is TRBD1 (5 bases). The CDR3 is 13 residues long. V gave up 1 base and J gave up 8 bases, with 11 bases separating them. This CDR3 reads CASSLGKGLGYTF. CDR3 DNA: TGTGCCAGCAGTTTAGGGAAGGGGCTGGGCTACACCTTC.

This clone was detected ten times or more. Here the CDR3 reads CASSQSGFPGELFF. As DNA, the CDR3 is TGTGCCAGCAGCCAATCAGGGTTTCCCGGGGAGCTGTTTTTT. The chain links TRBV3-1 (or the pseudogene TRBV3-2) to TRBJ2-2, with D possibly being TRBD1 (5 bases). Trimming took 2 bases from V and 6 from J, leaving 10 bases between them. CDR1 is LGHDT and CDR2 is YNNKEL in the germline V gene (reference sequence). The CDR3 is 14 amino acids.

CDR3 in DNA: TGTGCCAGCAGTGAAAGACTAGCGGGACGGAATGAGCAGTTCTTC. Residues: CASSERLAGRNEQFF. The V and J genes are TRBV6-4 and TRBJ2-1, with 11 bases aligning to TRBD2. Germline V gene data show CDR1 as MRHNA and CDR2 as SNTAGT. The CDR3 has 15 residues. V lost 3 bases and J lost 7; bases outside the gene matches: 5.

This chain links TRBV4-1 with TRBJ2-5; 14 nucleotides line up with TRBD2. This CDR3 comprises 15 residues. CDR1 and CDR2 from the germline V gene are MGHRA and YSYEKL. J was trimmed by 6 bases and V by 5 bases; bases with no gene match: 5. This CDR3 is CASSSRTSGGQTQYF. Written as DNA, the CDR3 is TGCGCCAGCAGCTCAAGGACTAGCGGGGGGCAGACCCAGTACTTC.

V gene TRBV6-6 combines with J gene TRBJ2-2; D remains ambiguous. Germline lookup yields CDR1 MNHNY and CDR2 SVGAGI (reference sequence). V was cut by 6 bases and J by 8 bases, with 13 bases left in between. This CDR3 contains 13 residues. In nucleotides, the CDR3 is TGTGCCAGCAGCCCCTCCTTCTATGGGGAGCTGTTTTTT. Translated, it gives CASSPSFYGELFF.

This clone appeared once. The chain is built from TRBV7-9 and TRBJ1-2, with D tentatively TRBD1 (5 bases). The CDR3 totals 18 residues. The V gene's germline CDR1 is SEHNR and CDR2 FQNEAQ (reference sequence). The ends were cut back, 5 bases at V and 1 base at J, with 23 bases in the middle. This CDR3 reads CASSPNPGVPNDNYGYTF. For the CDR3, the DNA is TGTGCCAGCAGCCCCAATCCGGGGGTCCCGAACGATAACTATGGCTACACCTTC.

The CDR3 nucleotides read TGTGCCAGCAGCTTAGCGACCGCTTACTACTCTGGAAACACCATATATTTT. Translation gives CASSLATAYYSGNTIYF. The V call is TRBV7-8, the J call TRBJ1-3; D unresolved. This CDR3 has 17 residues. CDR1 is SGHVS and CDR2 is FQNEAQ in the germline V gene. V dropped 0 bases and J dropped 0 bases, with 12 bases sitting between them.

The V call is TRBV6-5, the J call TRBJ2-5; tentatively, D is TRBD2 (5 bases). The V gene's germline CDR1 is MNHEY and CDR2 SVGAGI. Trimming stripped 7 bases from V and 4 bases from J, with 13 bases between. This CDR3 has 13 residues. CDR3 sequence (DNA): TGTGCCAGCACCCCACGGGCGGGAGAGACCCAGTACTTC. This gives the protein CASTPRAGETQYF.

This chain connects TRBV19 to TRBJ2-7; 10 bases fit TRBD1. This CDR3 is built from 13 residues. CDR1 and CDR2 (germline): LNHDA, SQIVND (reference sequence). Unmatched junction bases numbered 5, after V lost 9 bases and J lost 3 bases. CDR3 nucleotides: TGTGCCAGCGGACAGGGGGTTTACTACGAGCAGTACTTC. Encoded protein: CASGQGVYYEQYF.

The chain links TRBV18 to TRBJ1-6; D is undetermined. The V gene lost 2 bases and the J gene lost 5 bases, with 10 bases spanning the gap. The CDR3 consists of 15 residues. Germline CDR1 is KGHSH and CDR2 is LQKENI. The CDR3 here is CASSPGQADNSPLHF. Written as DNA, the CDR3 is TGTGCCAGCTCACCAGGGCAGGCCGATAATTCACCCCTCCACTTT.

The chain combines TRBV3-1 (or the pseudogene TRBV3-2) with TRBJ2-3; 10 bases fit TRBD2. This CDR3 spans 14 amino acids. The germline gives CDR1 LGHDT, CDR2 YNNKEL (reference sequence). With V trimmed by 1 base and J by 8 bases, 3 bases remained unmatched. CDR3: CASSQASGSSTQYF. The CDR3 nucleotides are TGTGCCAGCAGCCAAGCTAGCGGGAGTAGTACGCAGTATTTT.